Here is one T cell receptor beta chain with its context. Authors' data handling: From reference gene primer amplification, estimates of nucleated cell counts were derived. Profiled with immunoSEQ multiplex PCR; TCRdb holds only in-frame clones, not every one. D and trimming come from the DNA, and the V and J calls and clone size come from that table. In the table there are 120,000 or so clones, 80% to 85% of which are singletons. The CDR3 contains 10 residues. Trimming pared 5 bases from V and 5 bases from J, leaving 4 bases between. Germline lookup yields CDR1 DFQATT and CDR2 SNEGSKA (reference sequence). The data originate from a study of blood T cell repertoires in COVID-19. Background on the study: Acute-phase and convalescent COVID-19 samples originated in the United States, Italy and Spain. In each case, the material was cDNA or gDNA derived from T cells, B-cell-depleted T cells, or PBMCs.

The sequence was collected from a woman aged 50 to 65 with acute or convalescent COVID-19. The chain uses TRBV20-1 and TRBJ2-1; D remains ambiguous. Source material: peripheral blood. The CDR3 loop reads CSAVDNEQFF. The CDR3 region has the DNA TGCAGTGCTGTAGACAATGAGCAGTTCTTC.